These T cell receptor beta chains were read from a single sample in a study of regulatory T cells in long-lasting Graves disease. One entry per CDR3 protein results from TCRdb running MiXCR on the multiplex PCR reads. This table has roughly 500,000 distinct CDR3 sequences, approximately 15% appearing once. The same specimen was also included in a second study, on T cells in Graves' hyperthyroidism and ophthalmopathy.

The starting material was peripheral blood mononuclear cells (PBMCs), obtained at new diagnosis, from a patient treated with antithyroid drugs. The origin of the receptors is a young man with Graves disease. Each CDR3 is given with its conserved first and last residue. D genes are given only for firm matches. Clone sizes are given selectively: once, few, many, or a class where the clone is expanded.

D gene	V gene	clone size	J gene	CDR3 DNA	CDR3 protein
TRBD2	TRBV9	few	TRBJ2-2	TGTGCCAGCAGCGCGGGAGGGGTAAACACCGGGGAGCTGTTTTTT	CASSAGGVNTGELFF
.	TRBV12-3/TRBV12-4	many	TRBJ2-3	TGTGCCAGCGGGACCTTGCTAGCAACAGATACGCAGTATTTT	CASGTLLATDTQYF
TRBD1	TRBV7-9	many	TRBJ1-2	TGTGCCAGCTCTCCAGGGGGGATTGACTATGGCTACACCTTC	CASSPGGIDYGYTF
TRBD2	TRBV7-2	.	TRBJ2-7	TGTGCCAGCAGCCCTATACGACTTAGCGGGACACAGTACTTC	CASSPIRLSGTQYF
TRBD2	TRBV2	many	TRBJ2-2	TGTGCCAGCAGACTGGGACTAGCCCTAGCTGGCGGGGAGCTGTTTTTT	CASRLGLALAGGELFF
.	TRBV5-1	many	TRBJ2-7	TGCGCCAGCAGCGCAACGTTAGGGGGTGACTCCTACGAGCAGTACTTC	CASSATLGGDSYEQYF
.	TRBV12-3/TRBV12-4	many	TRBJ2-1	TGTGCCAGCAGCCCTCAGGGGTCTTCCCCCAATGAGCAGTTCTTC	CASSPQGSSPNEQFF
.	TRBV10-1	.	TRBJ2-1	TGCGCCAGCAGTGAGTCCCTAGCGAACAATGAGCAGTTCTTC	CASSESLANNEQFF
.	TRBV30	.	TRBJ1-2	TGTGCCTGGAGTCCGGACAGTTACTATGGCTACACCTTC	CAWSPDSYYGYTF
.	TRBV20-1	many	TRBJ2-7	TGCAGTGCTAGACTCGGACGAGGGGCCTACGAGCAGTACTTC	CSARLGRGAYEQYF
TRBD1	TRBV28	many	TRBJ1-1	TGTGCCAGCATAACAGGGGCGGTCACTGAAGCTTTCTTT	CASITGAVTEAFF
TRBD2	TRBV27	many	TRBJ2-1	TGTGCCAGGGTACCCGGGGGGTTCGCCTACAATGAGCAGTTCTTC	CARVPGGFAYNEQFF
TRBD2	TRBV20-1	many	TRBJ2-1	TGCAGTGCTAGAGACCTAGCGGGAGGGCCGTATGAGCAGTTCTTC	CSARDLAGGPYEQFF
TRBD1	TRBV30	.	TRBJ2-7	TGTGCCTGGAGGCGGACAGGGGGCTCCTACGAGCAGTACTTC	CAWRRTGGSYEQYF
.	TRBV11-2	many	TRBJ1-1	TGTGCCAGCAGCCCGTATATGAACACTGAAGCTTTCTTT	CASSPYMNTEAFF
.	TRBV11-2	many	TRBJ2-6	TGTGCCAGCAGCTTGCAATCTGGGGCCAACGTCCTGACTTTC	CASSLQSGANVLTF
.	TRBV5-1	many	TRBJ1-2	TGCGCCAGCAGCCTTAGGGAAGGAACGGGCTACACCTTC	CASSLREGTGYTF
.	TRBV10-1	many	TRBJ2-6	TGCGCCAGCAGTGAGTCTCGAGGCTCTGGGGCCAACGTCCTGACTTTC	CASSESRGSGANVLTF
.	TRBV27	.	TRBJ2-1	TGTGCCAGCAGCCCTAGGGCCCCACCGGAGCAGTTCTTC	CASSPRAPPEQFF
.	TRBV20-1	.	TRBJ2-7	TGCAGTGCTAGAGGCCGGGACCGTTCCTACGAGCAGTACTTC	CSARGRDRSYEQYF
.	TRBV5-4	few	TRBJ2-1	TGTGCCAGCAGCTTGAAGCAGGGAGACAATGAGCAGTTCTTC	CASSLKQGDNEQFF
TRBD2	TRBV11-2	.	TRBJ2-1	TGTGCCAGCAGCCCTAGCCGGGAGGACGATGAGCAGTTCTTC	CASSPSREDDEQFF
.	TRBV12-5	many	TRBJ2-1	TGTGCTAGTGGTTTGCCCCTCACCATGGGTGAGCAGTTCTTC	CASGLPLTMGEQFF